The source of this T cell receptor (beta chain) is a study of chemoradiotherapy in HPV16-positive cancers (dated by TCRdb to between 2020 and 2023). Context from the whole study: Candidate HPV-specific T-cell clones and common TCR motifs were defined through functional T-cell assays on cells from a couple of HPV16-positive patients. TCR repertoires from some 90 patients with HPV-related cancers were then used to track the candidate HPV-specific TCRs and motifs. The study asked whether T-cell immunity against the HPV oncoproteins E6 and E7 changes during chemoradiotherapy and whether it affects survival.

The CDR3 holds 14 amino acids from the cysteine to the phenylalanine. CDR3 DNA is the only sequence kept; it has 42 bases, read in frame from the first base. V is pared back by 2 bases and J by 1 base, with 9 bases lying between the germline termini. The germline V gene specifies SGHTA as CDR1 and FQGTGA as CDR2. The method was the immunoSEQ multiplex PCR assay. The immuneACCESS repertoire file appears here via TCRdb, limited to in-frame rearrangements. These files lack a portion of the clones; in checked studies, under half of the deficit traces to unresolved V genes, and the cause of the others is not known. The sample contains under 30,000 clones, roughly 94% of them found a single time. The top ten hold roughly 2.8% of the sample. Repertoires were sampled repeatedly over the course of chemoradiotherapy, so clonal expansion could be followed in the tumor microenvironment. A word on this clone: Its antigen specificity is not known. There are no base qualities to consult, and no much larger clone falls within one base.

Findings and caveats that apply to the study as a whole: In HPV16-positive patients, expansion of HPV-responsive T cells during chemoradiotherapy was associated with improved recurrence-free survival. Only a couple of HPV16-positive patients were used to derive the functional definition of HPV-specific T cells, and the survival association was reported for HPV16-positive patients. Expansion of candidate HPV-specific clones and E7-related TCR motifs was observed in the tumor microenvironment during treatment, whereas no such expansion was observed for non-HPV-specific T cells.

The chain is encoded by TRBV7-3 joined to TRBJ2-7; the D gene lacks a confident call. Sampling was done from a patient who underwent chemoradiotherapy. The TCR comes from a human donor with HPV-associated anogenital cancer. The CDR3 region has the sequence CASSLEQQSYEQYF. The DNA reads as follows: TGTGCCAGCAGCTTAGAACAGCAATCCTACGAGCAGTACTTC.